The entry below gives a single TCR beta chain sequence along with its context. Its target is not known. The data stem from a study of T cell responses to AZD1222 COVID-19 vaccine. The study, taken as a whole, reports: Repertoires were obtained only post-peak T cell response. At baseline, seropositivity was found in only a handful of AZD1222 recipients.

The data were produced by immunoSEQ multiplex PCR, yet TCRdb's version contains in-frame clones alone and is incomplete. The profile shows tens of thousands of clones, about nine tenths of them singletons. Germline CDR1 SGHTA, CDR2 FQGNSA. V lost 2 bases to trimming and J lost 5 bases; unmatched junction nucleotides: 6. CDR3 length: 15 residues. The sample consisted of peripheral blood, taken 28 days after the second AZD1222 dose. This chain joins TRBV7-2 and TRBJ2-5; 9 bases align to TRBD1. The receptor comes from an adult who received the AZD1222 COVID-19 vaccine. CDR3 DNA sequence: TGTGCCAGCAGCTTAATAACAGGGGGCGCCGAGACCCAGTACTTC. Protein product: CASSLITGGAETQYF.